This T cell receptor (beta chain) was profiled in a study of cytomegalovirus exposure and HLA in healthy donors. The data were produced by immunoSEQ multiplex PCR, yet TCRdb's version contains in-frame clones alone and is incomplete. The table lists 150,000 to 200,000 clones, roughly 84% of them singletons. On this clone: Its antigen is not known.

J lost 0 bases, V lost 7 bases, and 10 bases had no gene match. This CDR3 comprises 17 residues. CDR1 SNHLY and CDR2 FYNNEI come from the germline V gene. General study points: In a later analysis, first-cohort TCR clusters were found to tend to co-occur in the 130 or so validation repertoires. Three chains tied to CMV proved CMV antigen-specific in vitro.

This chain uses TRBV2 with TRBJ1-5, with 9 positions matching TRBD1. The sequence derives from a man aged 30 to 39 in good health and CMV-seropositive. Sequencing was performed on PBMCs. For the CDR3, the DNA is TGTGCCAGCATTAAGGGACAGGGAGATTTTAGCAATCAGCCCCAGCATTTT. This translates into CASIKGQGDFSNQPQHF.